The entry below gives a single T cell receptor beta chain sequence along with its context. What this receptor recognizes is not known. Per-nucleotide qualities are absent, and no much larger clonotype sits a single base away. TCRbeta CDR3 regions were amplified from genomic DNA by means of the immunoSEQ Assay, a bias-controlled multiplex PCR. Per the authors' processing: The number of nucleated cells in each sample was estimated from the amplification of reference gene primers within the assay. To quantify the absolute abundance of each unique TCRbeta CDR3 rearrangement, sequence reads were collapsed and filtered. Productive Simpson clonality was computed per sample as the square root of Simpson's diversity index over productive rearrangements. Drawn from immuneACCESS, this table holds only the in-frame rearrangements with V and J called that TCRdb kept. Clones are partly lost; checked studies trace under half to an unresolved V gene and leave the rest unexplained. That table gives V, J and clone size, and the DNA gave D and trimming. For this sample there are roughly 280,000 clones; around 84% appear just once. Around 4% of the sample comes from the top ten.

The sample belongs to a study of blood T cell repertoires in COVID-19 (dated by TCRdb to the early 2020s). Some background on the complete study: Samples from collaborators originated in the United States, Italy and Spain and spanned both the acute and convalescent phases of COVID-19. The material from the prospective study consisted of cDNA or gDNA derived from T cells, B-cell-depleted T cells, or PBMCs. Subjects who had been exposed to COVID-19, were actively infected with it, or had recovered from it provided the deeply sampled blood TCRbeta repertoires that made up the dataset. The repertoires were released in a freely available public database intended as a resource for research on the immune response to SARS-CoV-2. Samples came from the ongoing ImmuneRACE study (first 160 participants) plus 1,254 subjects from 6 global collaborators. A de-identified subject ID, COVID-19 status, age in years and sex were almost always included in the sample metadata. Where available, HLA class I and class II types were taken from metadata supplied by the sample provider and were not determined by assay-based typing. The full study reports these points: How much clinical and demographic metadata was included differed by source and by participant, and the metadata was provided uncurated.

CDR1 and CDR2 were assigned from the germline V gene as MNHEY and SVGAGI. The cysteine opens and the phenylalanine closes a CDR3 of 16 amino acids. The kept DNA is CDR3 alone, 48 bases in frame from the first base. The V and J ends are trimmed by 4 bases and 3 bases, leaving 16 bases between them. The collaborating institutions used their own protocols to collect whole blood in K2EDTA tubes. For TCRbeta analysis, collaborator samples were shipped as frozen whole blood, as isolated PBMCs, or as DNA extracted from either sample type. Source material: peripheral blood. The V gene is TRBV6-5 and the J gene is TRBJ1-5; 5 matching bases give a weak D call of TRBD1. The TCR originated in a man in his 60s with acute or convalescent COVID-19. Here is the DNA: TGTGCCAGCAGTTCGAAAACAGGAGTCCTCAATCAGCCCCAGCATTTT. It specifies CASSSKTGVLNQPQHF.